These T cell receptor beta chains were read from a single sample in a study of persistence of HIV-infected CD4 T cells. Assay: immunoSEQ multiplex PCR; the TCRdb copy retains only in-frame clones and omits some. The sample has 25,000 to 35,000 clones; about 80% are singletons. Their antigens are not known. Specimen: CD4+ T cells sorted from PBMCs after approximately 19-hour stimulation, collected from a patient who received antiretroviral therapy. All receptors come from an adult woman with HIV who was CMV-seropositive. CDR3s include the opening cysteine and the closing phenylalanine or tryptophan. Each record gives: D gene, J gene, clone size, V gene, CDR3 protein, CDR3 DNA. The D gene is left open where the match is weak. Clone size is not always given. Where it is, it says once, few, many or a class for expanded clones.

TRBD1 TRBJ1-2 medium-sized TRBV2 CASSQQGRIYGYTF TGTGCCAGCAGTCAACAGGGGAGAATCTATGGCTACACCTTC
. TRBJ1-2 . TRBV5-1 CASSLEGLGYGYTF TGCGCCAGCAGCCTCGAGGGGTTGGGCTATGGCTACACTTTC
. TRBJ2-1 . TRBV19 CASINPNSYNEQFF TGTGCCAGTATAAACCCCAACTCCTACAATGAGCAGTTCTTC
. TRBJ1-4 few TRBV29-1 CSVEPVRNEKLFF TGCAGCGTTGAACCCGTGAGGAATGAAAAACTGTTTTTT
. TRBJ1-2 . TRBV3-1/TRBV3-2 CASSPGRIYGYTF TGTGCCAGCAGCCCGGGTCGCATCTATGGCTACACCTTC
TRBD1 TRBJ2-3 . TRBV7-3 CASSAYRGRSDTQYF TGTGCCAGCAGCGCCTACAGGGGGCGCTCAGATACGCAGTATTTT
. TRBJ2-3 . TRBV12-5 CASGLVQDGAVRPDTQYF TGTGCTAGTGGTTTGGTACAGGACGGGGCGGTTAGGCCAGATACGCAGTATTTT
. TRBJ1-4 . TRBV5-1 CASSLVTASTNEKLFF TGCGCCAGCAGCTTGGTGACAGCGTCAACTAATGAAAAACTGTTTTTT
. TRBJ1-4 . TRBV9 CASSVGPWYNEKLFF TGTGCCAGCAGCGTAGGTCCCTGGTATAATGAAAAACTGTTTTTT
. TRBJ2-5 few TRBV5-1 CASSLPAETQYF TGCGCCAGCAGCTTGCCAGCCGAGACCCAGTACTTC
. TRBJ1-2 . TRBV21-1 CASSNLGTGLCGYTF TGTGCCAGCAGCAACCTTGGGACAGGGCTGTGTGGCTACACCTTC
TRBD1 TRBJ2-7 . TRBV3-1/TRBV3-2 CASSRDRYYEQYF TGTGCCAGCAGCCGGGACAGGTACTACGAGCAGTACTTC
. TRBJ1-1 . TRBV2 CASEEGTEAFF TGTGCCAGCGAGGAGGGCACTGAAGCTTTCTTT
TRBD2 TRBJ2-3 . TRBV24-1 CATSDFGGYGDTQYF TGTGCCACCAGTGATTTCGGGGGGTATGGAGATACGCAGTATTTT
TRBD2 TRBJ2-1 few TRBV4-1 CASSQGLAGLYNEQFF TGCGCCAGCAGCCAGGGACTAGCGGGCCTATACAATGAGCAGTTCTTC
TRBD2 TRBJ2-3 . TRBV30 CACTNPGLGRTDTQYF TGTGCCTGTACAAATCCGGGACTAGGTCGGACAGATACGCAGTATTTT
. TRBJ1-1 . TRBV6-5 CASRGGRGFGPEAFF TGTGCCAGCAGGGGGGGCAGGGGATTTGGGCCTGAAGCTTTCTTT
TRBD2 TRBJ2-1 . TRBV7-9 CASSPLRRGAINEQFF TGTGCCAGCAGCCCACTTCGGCGGGGGGCCATCAATGAGCAGTTCTTC
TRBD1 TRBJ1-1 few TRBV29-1 CSVTTGKNTEAFF TGCAGCGTTACGACAGGGAAGAACACTGAAGCTTTCTTT
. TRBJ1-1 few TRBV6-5 CASHRGEGYTEAFF TGTGCCAGCCACCGTGGGGAGGGGTACACTGAAGCTTTCTTT
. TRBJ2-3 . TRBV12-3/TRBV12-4 CASSSGTDTQYF TGTGCCAGCAGTTCCGGCACAGATACGCAGTATTTT
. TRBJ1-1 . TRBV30 CAWSPPWERNTEAFF TGTGCCTGGAGCCCCCCCTGGGAAAGGAACACTGAAGCTTTCTTT
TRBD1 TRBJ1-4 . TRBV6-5 CASSRDRGEKLFF TGTGCCAGCAGTCGGGACAGAGGGGAAAAACTGTTTTTT
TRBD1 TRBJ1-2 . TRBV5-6 CASSGPTGNVYTF TGTGCCAGCAGCGGCCCGACAGGGAATGTCTACACCTTC
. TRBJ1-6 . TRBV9 CASSVEVAGLLHF TGTGCCAGCAGCGTAGAGGTGGCGGGACTCCTCCACTTT
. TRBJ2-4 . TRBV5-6 CASSPAKMGVAKNIQYF TGTGCCAGCAGCCCCGCTAAGATGGGGGTAGCCAAAAACATTCAGTACTTC
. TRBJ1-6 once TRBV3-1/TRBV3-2 CASSLKVGNSPLHF TGTGCCAGCAGCCTGAAAGTGGGCAACTCACCCCTCCACTTT
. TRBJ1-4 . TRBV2 CASTGLHEKLFF TGTGCCAGCACGGGACTTCATGAAAAACTGTTTTTT
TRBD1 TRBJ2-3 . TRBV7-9 CASSPGQGDSDTQYF TGTGCCAGCAGCCCGGGACAGGGGGATTCTGATACGCAGTATTTT
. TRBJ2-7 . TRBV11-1 CASSLLGRGVGEQYF TGTGCCAGCAGCTTACTGGGCAGGGGCGTCGGCGAGCAGTACTTC
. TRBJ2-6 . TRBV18 CASSRTGTNVVASGANVLTF TGTGCCAGCTCCCGGACCGGGACAAATGTCGTCGCTTCTGGGGCCAACGTCCTGACTTTC
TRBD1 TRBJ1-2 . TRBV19 CASSLTRTGNGYTF TGTGCCAGTAGTCTAACAAGGACAGGGAATGGCTACACCTTC
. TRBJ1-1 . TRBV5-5 CASSLGPLTEAFF TGTGCCAGCAGCTTGGGCCCCCTAACTGAAGCTTTCTTT
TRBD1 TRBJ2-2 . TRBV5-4 CASSLVQGATGELFF TGTGCCAGCAGCTTGGTACAGGGGGCGACCGGGGAGCTGTTTTTT
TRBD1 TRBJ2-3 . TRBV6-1 CASSELGWGTGISTTQYF TGTGCCAGCAGTGAATTAGGTTGGGGGACAGGAATTTCGACTACGCAGTATTTT
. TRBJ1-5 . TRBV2 CASRGDGGYSSNQPQHF TGTGCCAGCAGGGGGGACGGCGGGTATTCTAGCAATCAGCCCCAGCATTTT
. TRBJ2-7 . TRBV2 CASSVRLVTNEQYF TGTGCCAGCTCAGTGAGACTAGTCACTAACGAGCAGTACTTC
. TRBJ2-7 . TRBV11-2 CASSLVPLRDYEQYF TGTGCCAGCAGCTTAGTCCCTCTCAGGGACTACGAGCAGTACTTC
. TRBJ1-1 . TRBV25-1 CASSEFKGHGEAFF TGTGCCAGCAGTGAATTCAAAGGGCATGGTGAAGCTTTCTTT
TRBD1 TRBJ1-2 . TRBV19 CASSITGGDGYGYTF TGTGCCAGTAGTATCACAGGGGGCGACGGCTATGGCTACACCTTC
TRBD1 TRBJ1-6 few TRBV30 CAWSMGQMSSYNSPLHF TGTGCCTGGAGTATGGGACAGATGAGCTCCTATAATTCACCCCTCCACTTT
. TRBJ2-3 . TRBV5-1 CASSLDSSTDTQYF TGCGCCAGCAGCTTGGACAGCAGCACAGATACGCAGTATTTT
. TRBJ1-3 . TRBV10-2 CASSGSFSGNTIYF TGCGCCAGCAGTGGCAGCTTCTCTGGAAACACCATATATTTT
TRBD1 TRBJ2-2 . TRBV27 CASSSHSGTVNTGELFF TGTGCCAGCAGTTCCCACTCCGGGACAGTAAACACCGGGGAGCTGTTTTTT
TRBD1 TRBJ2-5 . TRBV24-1 CATSDQGDRGGETQYF TGTGCCACCAGTGACCAGGGGGACAGGGGGGGAGAGACCCAGTACTTC
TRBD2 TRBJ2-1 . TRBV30 CAWSAVLAGGDEQFF TGTGCCTGGAGTGCAGTACTAGCGGGCGGGGATGAGCAGTTCTTC
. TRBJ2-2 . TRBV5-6 CASSFIQENTGELFF TGTGCCAGCAGCTTTATCCAGGAGAACACCGGGGAGCTGTTTTTT
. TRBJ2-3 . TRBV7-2 CASSLNGYTDTQYF TGTGCCAGCAGCTTAAACGGCTACACAGATACGCAGTATTTT
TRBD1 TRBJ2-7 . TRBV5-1 CASSLVGQGYEQYF TGCGCCAGCAGCTTGGTGGGACAGGGGTACGAGCAGTACTTC
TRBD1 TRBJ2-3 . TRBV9 CASSARQGTADTQYF TGTGCCAGCAGCGCCAGACAGGGAACCGCAGATACGCAGTATTTT
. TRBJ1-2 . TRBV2 CASRGTGRSNYGYTF TGTGCCAGCAGGGGTACTGGACGGTCTAACTATGGCTACACCTTC
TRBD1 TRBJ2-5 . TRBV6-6 CASAIQGTETQYF TGTGCCAGCGCCATACAGGGGACAGAGACCCAGTACTTC
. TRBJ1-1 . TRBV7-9 CASSFSGQRGTEAFF TGTGCCAGCAGCTTTAGTGGACAGAGAGGGACTGAAGCTTTCTTT
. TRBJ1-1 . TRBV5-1 CASRTGLNTEAFF TGCGCCAGCAGGACTGGACTGAACACTGAAGCTTTCTTT